This note documents a single T cell receptor (beta chain) sequence. This sample stems from a study of blood T cell repertoires in COVID-19. Germline CDR1 reads SGHDN; CDR2 reads FVKESK. The CDR3 runs 15 residues. After removal of 4 bases from V and 3 bases from J, the junction contained 4 bases not matched to a gene. Original methodology: Counts of nucleated cells, estimated from reference gene primer amplification, were obtained. Data came from immunoSEQ multiplex PCR; TCRdb stores just in-frame clones and leaves some out. That table is the source of V, J and clone size, and D and trimming were worked out from the DNA. The sample carries about 140,000 clones, roughly 80% recorded once.

This sequence originates from a man aged 55 to 69 who had recovered from COVID-19. Source material: peripheral blood. The chain has TRBV14 and TRBJ2-5; 11 bases fit TRBD2. CDR3 bases: TGTGCCAGCAGCCCACTGGGACTAGCGGAAGAGACCCAGTACTTC. It specifies CASSPLGLAEETQYF.